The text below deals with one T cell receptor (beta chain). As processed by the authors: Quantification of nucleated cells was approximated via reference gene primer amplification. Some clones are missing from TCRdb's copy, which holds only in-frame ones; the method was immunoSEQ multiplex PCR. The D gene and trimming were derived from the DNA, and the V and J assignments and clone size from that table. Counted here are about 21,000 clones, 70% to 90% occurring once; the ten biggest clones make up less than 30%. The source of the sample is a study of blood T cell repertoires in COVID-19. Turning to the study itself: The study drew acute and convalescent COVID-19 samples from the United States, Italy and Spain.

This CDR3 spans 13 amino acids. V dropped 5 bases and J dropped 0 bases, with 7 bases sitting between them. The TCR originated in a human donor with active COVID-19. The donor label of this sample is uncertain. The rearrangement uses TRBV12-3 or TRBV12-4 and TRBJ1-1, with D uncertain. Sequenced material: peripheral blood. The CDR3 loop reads CASSPHMNTEAFF. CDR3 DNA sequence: TGTGCCAGCAGTCCTCACATGAACACTGAAGCTTTCTTT.